This T cell receptor beta chain was sequenced for a study of blood T cells in healthy people across ages. Study summary: Per every two T cells, about one barcoded beta molecule was captured by template switching.

V was pared by 6 bases and J by 11 bases, with 9 bases of the junction left unmatched. The CDR3 consists of 12 residues. The germline V gene has CDR1 SQVTM and CDR2 ANQGSEA. Sample-barcoded 5' priming and a J-beta primer mix drove a second PCR of roughly 6 to 12 cycles. Each CDR3 protein is one row after TCRdb ran MiXCR on the 5' RACE reads. The sample has 1.5 million to 2 million distinct CDR3 sequences; approximately 28% are singletons. Sequencing was done on a sample of blood. The J gene is TRBJ2-5, the V gene TRBV29-1; 10 bases align to TRBD1. The sequence derives from a woman aged 25 to 39 in good health. Here the CDR3 reads CSVADRGREQYF. The CDR3 bases are TGCAGCGTCGCGGACAGGGGGAGGGAGCAGTACTTC.